Below, one TCR beta chain is given with its context. Trimming took 4 bases from V and 7 from J; bases not matched to a gene: 8. Germline CDR1 is LNHDA and CDR2 is SQIVND (reference sequence). The CDR3 has 16 residues. The data were obtained in a study of blood T cell repertoires in COVID-19. Background on the study: Some COVID-19 samples were acute and others convalescent; all came from the United States, Italy and Spain.

Original processing notes: Amplified reference gene primers provided the basis for estimating nucleated cell counts. Produced via immunoSEQ multiplex PCR; TCRdb's table is partial and in-frame only. For V, J and clone size, that table is used; D and trimming come from the DNA. The top ten hold 1.4% of the sample, which has about 430,000 clones, approximately 90% seen once. Living in roughly 23 US areas, the participants were between roughly 18 and 95 years of age. Assignment of participants to cohorts was predicated upon participant-reported clinical history. Sequencing used PBMCs or T cells enriched from blood (not recorded which). The clonotype originates from a woman under 30 who had been exposed to COVID-19. This chain links TRBV19 with TRBJ1-5; the match to TRBD1 covers 12 bases. CDR3 region: CASSTGTGGAGQPQHF. In nucleotides, the CDR3 is TGTGCCAGTAGTACCGGGACAGGGGGCGCGGGGCAGCCCCAGCATTTT.